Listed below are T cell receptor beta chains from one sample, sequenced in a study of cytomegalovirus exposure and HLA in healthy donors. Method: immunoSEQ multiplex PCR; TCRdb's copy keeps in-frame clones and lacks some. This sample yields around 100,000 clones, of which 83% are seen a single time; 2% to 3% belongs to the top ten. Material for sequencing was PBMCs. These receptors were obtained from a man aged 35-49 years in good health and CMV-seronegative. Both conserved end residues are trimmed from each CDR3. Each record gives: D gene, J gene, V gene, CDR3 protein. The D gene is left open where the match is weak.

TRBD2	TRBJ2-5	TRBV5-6	ASSLGDNGREETQY
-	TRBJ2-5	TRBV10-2	AAAPQGKETQY
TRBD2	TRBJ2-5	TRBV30	AWSVGGETQY
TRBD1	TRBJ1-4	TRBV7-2	ASRPDRDNEKLF
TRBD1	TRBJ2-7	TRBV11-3	ASSFTGAEQY
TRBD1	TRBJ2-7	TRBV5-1	ASSPGQGGSRREQY
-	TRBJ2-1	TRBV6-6	ASSYQTSSYNEQF
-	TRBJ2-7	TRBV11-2	ASSLGREQY
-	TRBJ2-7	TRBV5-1	ASSLEDSYEQY
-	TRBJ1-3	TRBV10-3	ATRTPRRAYGNTIY
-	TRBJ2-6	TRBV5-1	ASSPRTSGANVLT
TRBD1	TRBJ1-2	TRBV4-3	ASSGGTAELYGYT
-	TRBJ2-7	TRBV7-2	ASSRRGLSYEQY
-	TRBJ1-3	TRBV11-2	ASSPSGNTIY
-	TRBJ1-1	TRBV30	AWSTGVRVNTEAF
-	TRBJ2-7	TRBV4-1	ASSSPGIGDPYEQY
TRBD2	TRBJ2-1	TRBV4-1	ASSQDPRPGGVINEQF
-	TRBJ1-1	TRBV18	ASSLRGDTEAF
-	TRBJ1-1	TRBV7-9	SISSGSSKNTEAF
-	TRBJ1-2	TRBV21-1	ASSKVGDRGHFGYT
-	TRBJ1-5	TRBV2	ASNSRWRGGAQH
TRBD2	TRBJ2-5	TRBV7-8	ASSLVKTSGGGQETQY
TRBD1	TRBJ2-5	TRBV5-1	ASSPGDRDQETQY
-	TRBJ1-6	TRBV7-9	ASSLSGVHNSPLH
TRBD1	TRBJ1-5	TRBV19	ASTTTGGHNSNQPQH
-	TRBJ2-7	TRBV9	ASSPASYHDEQY
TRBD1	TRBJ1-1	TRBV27	ASSLSGDRASEAF
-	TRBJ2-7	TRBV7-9	ASTRGGPLLIEQY
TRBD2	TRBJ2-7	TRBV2	ASSEASGGYEQY
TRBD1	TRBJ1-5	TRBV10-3	AIRPGTGADQPQH
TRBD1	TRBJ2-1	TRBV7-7	ASSPGTGYNEQF
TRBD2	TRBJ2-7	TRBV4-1	ASSQAPLAGGTYEQY
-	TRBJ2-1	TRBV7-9	ASSSGQNNEQF
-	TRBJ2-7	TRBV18	ASSPSDTFYEQY
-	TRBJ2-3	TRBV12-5	ASGRFPGRGNPDTQY
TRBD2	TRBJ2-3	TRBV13	ASSSVSSGRSTDTQY
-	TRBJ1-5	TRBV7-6	ASSPWGGGESNQPQH
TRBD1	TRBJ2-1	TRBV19	ASSLNRDRTYNEQF
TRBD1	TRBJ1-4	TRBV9	ASSVRTGEGEKLF
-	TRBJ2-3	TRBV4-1	ASSQTLQGTQY
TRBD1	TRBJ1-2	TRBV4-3	ASSQDPIARGRGQEGYT
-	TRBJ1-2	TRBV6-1	ASARVRTDIYGYT
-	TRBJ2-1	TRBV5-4	ASSSGGSSYNEQF
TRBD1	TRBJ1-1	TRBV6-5	ASSFLGGADTEAF
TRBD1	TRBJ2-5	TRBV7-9	ASSLTGNVQETQY
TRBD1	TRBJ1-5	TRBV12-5	ASGWTLQGENSNQPQH
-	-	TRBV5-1	ASSLVSGLTYEQY
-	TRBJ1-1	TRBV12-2	AGRLAQGRAF
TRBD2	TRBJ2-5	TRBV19	ATRASGGQETQY
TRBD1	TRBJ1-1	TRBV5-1	ASSWTGQNTEAF
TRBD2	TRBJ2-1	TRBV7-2	ASSLAITSVTEQF
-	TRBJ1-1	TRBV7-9	ASSLVQGPMNTEAF
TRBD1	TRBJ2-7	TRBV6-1	ASTADRFSYEQY
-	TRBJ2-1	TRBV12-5	ASGLYLEQF
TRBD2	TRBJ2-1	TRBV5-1	ASSRTSGGPSYNEQF
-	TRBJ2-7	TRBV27	ASSHPSQGLPEQY
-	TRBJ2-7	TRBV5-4	ASSPTGTSSYEQY